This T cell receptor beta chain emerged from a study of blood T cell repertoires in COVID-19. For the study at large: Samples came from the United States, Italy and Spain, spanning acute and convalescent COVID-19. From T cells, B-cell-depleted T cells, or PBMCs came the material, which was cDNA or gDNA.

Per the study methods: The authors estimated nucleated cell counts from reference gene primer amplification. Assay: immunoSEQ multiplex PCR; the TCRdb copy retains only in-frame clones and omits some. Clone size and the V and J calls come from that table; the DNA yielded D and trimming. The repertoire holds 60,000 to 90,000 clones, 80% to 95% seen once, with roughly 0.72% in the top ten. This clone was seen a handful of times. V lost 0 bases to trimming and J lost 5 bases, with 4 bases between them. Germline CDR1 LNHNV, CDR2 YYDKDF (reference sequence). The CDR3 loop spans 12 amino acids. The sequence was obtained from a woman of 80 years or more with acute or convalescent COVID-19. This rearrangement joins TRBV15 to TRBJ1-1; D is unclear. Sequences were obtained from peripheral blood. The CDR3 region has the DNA TGTGCCACCAGCAGAGATAGTACTGAAGCTTTCTTT. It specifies CATSRDSTEAFF.